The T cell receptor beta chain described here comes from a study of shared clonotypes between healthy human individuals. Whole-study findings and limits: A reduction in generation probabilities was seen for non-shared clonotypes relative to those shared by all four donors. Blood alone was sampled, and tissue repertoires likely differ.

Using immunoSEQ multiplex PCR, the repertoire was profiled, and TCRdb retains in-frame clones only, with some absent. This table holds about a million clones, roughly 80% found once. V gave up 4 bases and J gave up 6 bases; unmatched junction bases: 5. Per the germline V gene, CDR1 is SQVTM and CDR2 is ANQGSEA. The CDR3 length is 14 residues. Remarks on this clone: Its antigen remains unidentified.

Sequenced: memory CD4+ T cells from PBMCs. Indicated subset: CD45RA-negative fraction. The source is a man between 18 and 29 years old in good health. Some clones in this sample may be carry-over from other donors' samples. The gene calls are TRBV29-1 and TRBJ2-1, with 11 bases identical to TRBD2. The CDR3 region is CSVVASGRTNEQFF. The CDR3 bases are TGCAGCGTTGTGGCTAGCGGGAGGACCAATGAGCAGTTCTTC.